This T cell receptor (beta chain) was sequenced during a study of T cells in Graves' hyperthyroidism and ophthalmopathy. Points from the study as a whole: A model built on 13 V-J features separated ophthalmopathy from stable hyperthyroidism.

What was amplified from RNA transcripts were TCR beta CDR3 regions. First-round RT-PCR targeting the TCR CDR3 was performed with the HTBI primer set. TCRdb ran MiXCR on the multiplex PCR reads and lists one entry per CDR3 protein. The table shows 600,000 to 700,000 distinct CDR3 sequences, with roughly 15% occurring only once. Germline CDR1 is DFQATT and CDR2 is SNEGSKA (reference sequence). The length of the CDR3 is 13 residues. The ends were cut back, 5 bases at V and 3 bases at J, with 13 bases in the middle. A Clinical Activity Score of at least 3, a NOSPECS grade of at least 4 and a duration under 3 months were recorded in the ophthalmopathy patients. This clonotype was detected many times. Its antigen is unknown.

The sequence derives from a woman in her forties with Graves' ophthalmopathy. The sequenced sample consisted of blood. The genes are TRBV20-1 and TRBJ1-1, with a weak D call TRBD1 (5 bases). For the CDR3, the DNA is TGCAGTGCTGGCAGGGAAAGGTACACTGAAGCTTTCTTT. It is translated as CSAGRERYTEAFF.